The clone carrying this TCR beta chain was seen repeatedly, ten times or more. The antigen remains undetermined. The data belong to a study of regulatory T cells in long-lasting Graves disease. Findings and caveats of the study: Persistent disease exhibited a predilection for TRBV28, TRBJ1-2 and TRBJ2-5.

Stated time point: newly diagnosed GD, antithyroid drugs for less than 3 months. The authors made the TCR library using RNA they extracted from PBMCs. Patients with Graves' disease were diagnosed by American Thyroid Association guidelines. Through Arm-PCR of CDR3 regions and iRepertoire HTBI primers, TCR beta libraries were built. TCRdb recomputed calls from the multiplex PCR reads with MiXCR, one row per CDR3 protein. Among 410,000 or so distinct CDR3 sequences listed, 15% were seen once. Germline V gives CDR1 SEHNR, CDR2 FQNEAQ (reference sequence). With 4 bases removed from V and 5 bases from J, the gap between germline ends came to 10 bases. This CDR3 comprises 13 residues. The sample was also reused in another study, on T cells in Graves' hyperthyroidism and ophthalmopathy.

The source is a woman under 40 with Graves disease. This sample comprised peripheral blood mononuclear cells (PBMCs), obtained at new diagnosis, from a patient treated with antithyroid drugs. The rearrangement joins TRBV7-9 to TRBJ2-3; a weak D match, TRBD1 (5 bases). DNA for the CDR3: TGTGCCAGCAGCTCTCAAAGGGGAGATACGCAGTATTTT. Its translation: CASSSQRGDTQYF.